This TCR beta chain was identified in a study of regulatory T cells in long-lasting Graves disease. Through Arm-PCR of CDR3 regions and iRepertoire HTBI primers, TCR beta libraries were built. TCRdb reprocessed the multiplex PCR reads via MiXCR and lists one record per CDR3 protein. The sample lists a few hundred thousand distinct CDR3 sequences; approximately 23% were seen once. Germline V gene data show CDR1 as MRHNA and CDR2 as SNTAGT. V lost 3 bases, J lost 6 bases, and 2 bases stayed unmatched. This CDR3 spans 14 amino acids. The time point: persistent/refractory GD, antithyroid drugs over 5 years with positive TRAb. Preparation of the TCR library used RNA extracted from PBMCs.

Here the sequenced sample was peripheral blood mononuclear cells (PBMCs), taken when the disease was refractory, from a patient treated with antithyroid drugs. The sequence was collected from a woman aged 40 to 50 with Graves disease. J is TRBJ2-2 and V is TRBV6-4; 9 bases are shared with TRBD2. Written as DNA, the CDR3 is TGTGCCAGCAGTGAGCGGGAGGGCCCCGGGGAGCTGTTTTTT. It translates to CASSEREGPGELFF.